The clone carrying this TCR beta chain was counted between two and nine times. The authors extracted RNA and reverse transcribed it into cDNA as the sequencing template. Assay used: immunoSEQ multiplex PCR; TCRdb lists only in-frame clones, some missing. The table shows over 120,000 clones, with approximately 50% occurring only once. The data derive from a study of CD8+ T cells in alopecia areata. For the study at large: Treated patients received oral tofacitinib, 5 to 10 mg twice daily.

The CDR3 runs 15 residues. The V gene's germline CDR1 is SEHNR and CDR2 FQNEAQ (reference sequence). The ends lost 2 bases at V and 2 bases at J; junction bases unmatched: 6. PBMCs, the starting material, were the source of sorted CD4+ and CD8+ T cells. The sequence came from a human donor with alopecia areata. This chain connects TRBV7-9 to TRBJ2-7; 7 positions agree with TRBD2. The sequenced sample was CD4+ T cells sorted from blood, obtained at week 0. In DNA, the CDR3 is TGTGCCAGCAGCTTATCGGCGGGGGTTACCTACGAGCAGTACTTC. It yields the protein CASSLSAGVTYEQYF.